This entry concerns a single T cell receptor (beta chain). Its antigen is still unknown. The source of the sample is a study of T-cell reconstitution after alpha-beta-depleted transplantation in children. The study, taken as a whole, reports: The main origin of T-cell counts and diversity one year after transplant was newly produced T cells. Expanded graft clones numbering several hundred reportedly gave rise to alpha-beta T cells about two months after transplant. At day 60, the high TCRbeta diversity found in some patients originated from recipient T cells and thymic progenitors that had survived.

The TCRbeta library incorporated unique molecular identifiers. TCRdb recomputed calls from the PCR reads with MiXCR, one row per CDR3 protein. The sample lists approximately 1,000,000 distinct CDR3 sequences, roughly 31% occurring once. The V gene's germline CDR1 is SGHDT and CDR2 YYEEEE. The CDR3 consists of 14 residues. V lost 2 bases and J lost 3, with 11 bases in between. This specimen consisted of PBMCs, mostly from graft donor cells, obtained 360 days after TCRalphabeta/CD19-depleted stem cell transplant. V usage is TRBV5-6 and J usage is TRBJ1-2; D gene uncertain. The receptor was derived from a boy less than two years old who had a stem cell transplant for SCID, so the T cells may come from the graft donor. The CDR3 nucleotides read TGTGCCAGCAGCTTATTGACACTTGACTATGGCTACACCTTC. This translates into CASSLLTLDYGYTF.